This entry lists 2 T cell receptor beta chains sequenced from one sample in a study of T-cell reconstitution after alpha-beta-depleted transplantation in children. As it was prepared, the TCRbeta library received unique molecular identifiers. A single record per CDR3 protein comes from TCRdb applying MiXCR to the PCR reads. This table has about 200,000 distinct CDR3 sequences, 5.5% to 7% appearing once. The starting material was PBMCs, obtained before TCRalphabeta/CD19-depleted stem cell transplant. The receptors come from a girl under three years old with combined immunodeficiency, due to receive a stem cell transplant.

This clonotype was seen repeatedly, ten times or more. CDR3 sequence (DNA): TGTGCCAGCAGCCAAGATCCCCGGGAGACCCAGTACTTC. Protein product: CASSQDPRETQYF. This chain connects TRBV14 to TRBJ2-5, with D unresolved. Trimming stripped 0 bases from V and 5 bases from J, with 7 bases between. The CDR3 is 13 residues long. CDR1 and CDR2 from the germline V gene are SGHDN and FVKESK.

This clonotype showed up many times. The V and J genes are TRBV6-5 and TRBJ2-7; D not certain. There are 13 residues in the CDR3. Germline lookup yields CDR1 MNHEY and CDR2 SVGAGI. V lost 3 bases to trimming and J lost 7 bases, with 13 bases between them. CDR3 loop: CASSYALDGEQYF. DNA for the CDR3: TGTGCCAGCAGTTATGCTTTAGATGGGGAGCAGTACTTC.